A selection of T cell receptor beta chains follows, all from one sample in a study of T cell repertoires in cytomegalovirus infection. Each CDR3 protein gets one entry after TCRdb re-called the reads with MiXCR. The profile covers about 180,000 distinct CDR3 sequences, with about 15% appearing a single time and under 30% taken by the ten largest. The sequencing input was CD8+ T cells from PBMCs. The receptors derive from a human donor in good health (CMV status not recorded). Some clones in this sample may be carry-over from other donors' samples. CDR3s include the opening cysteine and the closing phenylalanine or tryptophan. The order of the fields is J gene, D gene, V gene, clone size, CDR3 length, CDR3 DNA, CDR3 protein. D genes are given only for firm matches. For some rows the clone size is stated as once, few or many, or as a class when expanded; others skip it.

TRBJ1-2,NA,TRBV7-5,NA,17,NA,CISVPEAPQGDVWGYTF
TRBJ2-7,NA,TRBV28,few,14,TGTGCCAGCAGTCCAGAGGACTGGGCCTACGAGCAGTACTTC,CASSPEDWAYEQYF
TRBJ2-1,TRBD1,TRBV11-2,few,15,TGTGCCAGCAGCCTGCCGGGACAGGGTATGGATGAGCAGTTCTTC,CASSLPGQGMDEQFF
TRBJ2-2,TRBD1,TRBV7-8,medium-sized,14,TGTGCCAGCATCCCCGGGACAGGGCCCGGGGAGCTGTTTTTT,CASIPGTGPGELFF
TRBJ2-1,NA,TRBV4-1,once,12,TGCGCCAGCAGCCAAGATGTTCTAGAGCAGTTCTTC,CASSQDVLEQFF
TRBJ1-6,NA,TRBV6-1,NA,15,TGTGCCAGCAGCAGGGTTGCGGACTATAATTCACCCCTCCACTTT,CASSRVADYNSPLHF
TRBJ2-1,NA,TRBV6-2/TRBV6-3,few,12,TGTGCCAGCAACCGGGGGCCGGGGGAGCAGTTCTTC,CASNRGPGEQFF
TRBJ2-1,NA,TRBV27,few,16,TGTGCCAGCCAAAAAATCAGGGGTAGCTCCTACAATGAGCAGTTCTTC,CASQKIRGSSYNEQFF
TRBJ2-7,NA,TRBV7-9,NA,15,TGTGCCAGCAGCCCGCCTGAGGGGCCAGCATACGAGCAGTACTTC,CASSPPEGPAYEQYF
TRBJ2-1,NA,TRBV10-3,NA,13,TGTGCCATCAGTGACGGGGCCTACAATGAGCAGTTCTTC,CAISDGAYNEQFF
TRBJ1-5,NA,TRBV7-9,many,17,TGTGCCAGCAGCTTAGCGCGGGGATTGTATAGCAATCAGCCCCAGCATTTT,CASSLARGLYSNQPQHF
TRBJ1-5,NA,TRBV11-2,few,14,TGTGCCAGCAGCTTAGCGGCAGCTAATCAGCCCCAGCATTTT,CASSLAAANQPQHF
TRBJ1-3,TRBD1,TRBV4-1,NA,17,TGCGCCAGCAGCCAAGTACCGGGGACAGGGGCTGGAAACACCATATATTTT,CASSQVPGTGAGNTIYF
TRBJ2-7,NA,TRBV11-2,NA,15,TGTGCCAGCAGCTTAAATTCCGTGGGAAGCAACGAGCAGTACTTC,CASSLNSVGSNEQYF
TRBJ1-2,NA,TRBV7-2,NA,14,TGTGCCAGCAGCTTAGAACAGGGTCACTATGGCTACACCTTC,CASSLEQGHYGYTF
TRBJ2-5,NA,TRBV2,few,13,TGTGCCAGCCCCGGGGGCATCCAAGAGACCCAGTACTTC,CASPGGIQETQYF
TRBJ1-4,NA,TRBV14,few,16,TGTGCCAGCAGCCAAGATCCGGGGGCAACTAATGAAAAACTGTTTTTT,CASSQDPGATNEKLFF
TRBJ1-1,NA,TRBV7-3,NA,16,TGTGCCAGCAGCCTAGTTCGGGGGGCGCGGAACACTGAAGCTTTCTTT,CASSLVRGARNTEAFF
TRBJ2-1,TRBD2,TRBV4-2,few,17,TGTGCCAGCAGCCAACTGGGACTAGCATTCGTGTACAATGAGCAGTTCTTC,CASSQLGLAFVYNEQFF
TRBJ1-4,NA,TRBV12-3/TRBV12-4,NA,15,TGTGCCAGCAGTTTATTCGATACGACGGATGAAAAACTGTTTTTT,CASSLFDTTDEKLFF
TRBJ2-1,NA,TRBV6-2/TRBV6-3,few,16,TGTGCCAGCAGTTACCCCGAAGGGTTTTCCTACAATGAGCAGTTCTTC,CASSYPEGFSYNEQFF
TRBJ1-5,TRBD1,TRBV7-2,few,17,TGTGCCAGCAGCTCCTTACAGGGGGACGATAGCAATCAGCCCCAGCATTTT,CASSSLQGDDSNQPQHF
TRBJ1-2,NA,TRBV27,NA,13,TGTGCCAGCAGCTTAGACCCCCGTCGGAGCTACACCTTC,CASSLDPRRSYTF
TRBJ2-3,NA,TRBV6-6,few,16,TGTGCCAGCAGTTACTTTCCAGCGGAGAGCACAGATACGCAGTATTTT,CASSYFPAESTDTQYF
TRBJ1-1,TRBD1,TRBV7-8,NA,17,TGTGCCAGCAGCTCGGACCAGGGGGCACAGGGGAACACTGAAGCTTTCTTT,CASSSDQGAQGNTEAFF
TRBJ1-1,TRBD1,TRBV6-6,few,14,TGTGCCAGCAGTTACAGGAGGGGGCAAGAGGAAGCTTTCTTT,CASSYRRGQEEAFF
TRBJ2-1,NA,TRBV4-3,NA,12,TGCGCCAGCAGCCAAGCGGGCAATGAGCAGTTCTTC,CASSQAGNEQFF
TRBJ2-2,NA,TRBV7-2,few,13,TGTGCCAGCAGCTTCATCAACACCGGGGAGCTGTTTTTT,CASSFINTGELFF
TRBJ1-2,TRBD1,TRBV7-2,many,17,TGTGCCAGCAGCCGTTACGGTCCGGGACAGGGGGACTATGGCTACACCTTC,CASSRYGPGQGDYGYTF